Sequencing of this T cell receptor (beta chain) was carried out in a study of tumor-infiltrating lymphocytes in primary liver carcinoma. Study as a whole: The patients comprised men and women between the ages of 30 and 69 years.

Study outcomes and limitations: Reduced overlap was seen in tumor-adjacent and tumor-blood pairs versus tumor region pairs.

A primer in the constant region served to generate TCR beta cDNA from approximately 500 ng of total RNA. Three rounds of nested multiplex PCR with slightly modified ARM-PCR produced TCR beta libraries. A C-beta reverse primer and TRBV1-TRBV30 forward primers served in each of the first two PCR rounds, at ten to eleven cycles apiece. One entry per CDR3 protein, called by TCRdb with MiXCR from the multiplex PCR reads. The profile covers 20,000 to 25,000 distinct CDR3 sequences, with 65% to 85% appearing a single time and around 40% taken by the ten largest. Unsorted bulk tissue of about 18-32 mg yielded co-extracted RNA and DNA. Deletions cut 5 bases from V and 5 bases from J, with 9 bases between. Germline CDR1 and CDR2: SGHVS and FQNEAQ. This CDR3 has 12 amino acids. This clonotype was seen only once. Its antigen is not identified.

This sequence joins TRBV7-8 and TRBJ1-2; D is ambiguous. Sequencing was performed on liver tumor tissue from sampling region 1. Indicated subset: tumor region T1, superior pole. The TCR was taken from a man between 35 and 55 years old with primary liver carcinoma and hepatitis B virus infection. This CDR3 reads CASSTSGYGYTF. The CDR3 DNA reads TGTGCCAGCAGCACTTCCGGTTATGGCTACACCTTC.